This section outlines one T cell receptor (beta chain) sequence together with its context. Its antigen is not identified. Unique molecular identifiers featured in each of the TCR beta cDNA libraries. Each CDR3 protein gets one entry after TCRdb re-called the PCR reads with MiXCR. The sample includes approximately 630,000 distinct CDR3 sequences, around 60% of them seen just once. Germline lookup yields CDR1 MGHRA and CDR2 YSYEKL. The CDR3 extends over 14 amino acids. The record originates from a study of post-analysis software for immune sequencing data. Overall study findings and caveats: Comparison of patients with controls showed roughly five TRBV segments more frequent in patients, TRBV5-6, TRBV5-1 and TRBV20-1 among them.

This chain uses TRBV4-1 with TRBJ2-7; 8 bases match TRBD1. TRBJ2-4 matches the DNA end more closely, so the J call is doubtful. This TCR was sampled from a girl aged 2 to 9 with multiple sclerosis. The sequenced sample was blood. The CDR3 here is CASSQVDRENIQYF. The DNA for the CDR3 is TGCGCCAGCAGCCAAGTGGACAGGGAAAACATTCAGTACTTC.